Listed here are 29 T cell receptor beta chains from one sample, sequenced in a study of blood T cells in healthy people across ages. PCR was performed a second time for roughly 6 to 12 cycles using a sample-barcoded 5' primer and a J-beta primer mix. TCRdb used MiXCR to reprocess the 5' RACE reads, holding one entry per CDR3 protein. The sample records roughly 1,100,000 distinct CDR3 sequences, 20% to 25% being singletons. In addition, the sample was reused for a study of T cells of mothers and their children.

The material sequenced was blood. Receptor source: a girl aged 2-10 years in good health.

This chain links TRBV20-1 with TRBJ2-1; 7 bases are a match to TRBD2. The germline V gene has CDR1 DFQATT and CDR2 SNEGSKA (reference sequence). This CDR3 spans 15 amino acids. The trim removed 0 bases at V and 2 bases at J, leaving 4 bases unmatched. The CDR3 loop reads CSAREVTSPYNEQFF. CDR3 nucleotides: TGCAGTGCTAGAGAAGTGACTAGCCCCTACAATGAGCAGTTCTTC.

J is TRBJ2-5 and V is TRBV2; 15 positions match TRBD2. The length of the CDR3 is 15 residues. Unmatched junction bases numbered 4, after V lost 6 bases and J lost 5 bases. Per germline, CDR1 SNHLY and CDR2 FYNNEI. The DNA for the CDR3 is TGTGCCAGCAGAGCCGGGACTAGCGGGAGGGAGACCCAGTACTTC. Its translation: CASRAGTSGRETQYF.

Comments on this clonotype: The missing conserved phenylalanine or tryptophan at the end of this CDR3 makes a read error likely. This chain connects TRBV18 to TRBJ1-4; D ambiguous. CDR3 length: 12 residues. Germline-derived CDR1 and CDR2 are KGHSH and LQKENI. Trimming removed 4 bases at V and 6 bases at J, with 6 bases between. This CDR3 reads CASSLTDEKLFL. For the CDR3, the DNA is TGTGCCAGCTCACTCACGGATGAAAAACTGTTTTTG.

The CDR3 bases are TGTGCCAGCAGCGCACAGGGGGGAGGCCAAGAGACCCAGTACTTC. Translation gives CASSAQGGGQETQYF. This chain joins TRBV7-2 and TRBJ2-1, with TRBD1 matching over 8 bases. The end of the DNA is better explained by TRBJ2-5, so the J call may be wrong. Germline CDR1 SGHTA, CDR2 FQGNSA. CDR3 size: 15 residues.

In this sample, this clonotype turned up a few times. CDR3 nucleotide sequence: TGCAGCGTTGGGCCCGAGGCCCGCGGAAACATTCAGTACTTC. Translated, it gives CSVGPEARGNIQYF. The chain combines TRBV29-1 with TRBJ2-4; D is undetermined. The CDR3 runs to 14 residues. V shed 4 bases and J shed 6 bases, with 16 bases lying between them. The germline V gene encodes CDR1 SQVTM and CDR2 ANQGSEA.

This clonotype came up a few times. This chain connects TRBV5-6 to TRBJ2-5; no firm D call. Trimming took 0 bases from V and 8 from J, leaving 14 bases between them. The V gene's germline CDR1 is SGHDT and CDR2 YYEEEE. CDR3 length: 14 amino acids. The CDR3 region has the DNA TGTGCCAGCAGCTTGGACAGCCTCATGGATACCCAGTACTTC. This encodes CASSLDSLMDTQYF. Supplemented by reference TRBV5-6 and TRBJ2-5, the full variable domain reads DAGVTQSPTHLIKTRGQQVTLRCSPKSGHDTVSWYQQALGQGPQFIFQYYEEEERQRGNFPDRFSGHQFPNYSSELNVNALLLGDSALYLCASSLDSLMDTQYFGPGTRLLVL.

This clonotype came up a few times. A junction end diverges from the germline sequence, so it may reflect a read error. This sequence joins TRBV5-1 and TRBJ1-2; maybe TRBD1 (6 bases). Germline CDR1 and CDR2: SGHRS and YFSETQ. This CDR3 contains 14 residues. The CDR3 region is CVSSPSSTGNGYTF. CDR3 nucleotides: TGCGTCAGCAGCCCCAGTTCTACAGGGAATGGCTACACCTTC. The full variable domain, with the rest looked up from reference TRBV5-1 and TRBJ1-2, is KAGVTQTPRYLIKTRGQQVTLSCSPISGHRSVSWYQQTPGQGLQFLFEYFSETQRNKGNFPGRFSGRQFSNSRSEMNVSTLELGDSALYLCVSSPSSTGNGYTFGSGTRLTVV.

This clonotype was counted between two and nine times. The V call is TRBV7-9, the J call TRBJ2-5; 10 bases match TRBD2. Germline lookup yields CDR1 SEHNR and CDR2 FQNEAQ (reference sequence). V dropped 5 bases and J dropped 2; count of bases not matched to a gene: 8. The CDR3 length is 16 residues. The CDR3 region is CASSPRTSGTQETQYF. The CDR3 region has the DNA TGTGCCAGCAGCCCCCGGACTAGCGGTACACAAGAGACCCAGTACTTC.

The rearrangement links TRBV11-2 to TRBJ2-1; tentatively, D is TRBD2 (7 bases). The CDR3 spans 14 residues. V was pared by 6 bases and J by 7 bases, with 16 bases between. Germline V gene sequence: CDR1 SGHAT, CDR2 FQNNGV. CDR3 sequence (DNA): TGTGCCAGCAGTCAAGGGGGGGTTTCGAATGAGCAGTTCTTC. Its protein product is CASSQGGVSNEQFF.

This clonotype was found a few times. V and J are TRBV11-2 and TRBJ2-5; 9 bases are shared with TRBD1. The DNA matches TRBJ2-7 better at its end, which makes the J call doubtful. Germline loops: CDR1 SGHAT, CDR2 FQNNGV. This CDR3 is 15 amino acids long. The CDR3 loop is CASSLDQRDRDEQYF. CDR3 sequence (DNA): TGTGCCAGCAGCTTAGACCAAAGGGACAGGGACGAGCAGTACTTC.

The chain couples TRBV7-9 to TRBJ2-4; D not resolved. In germline, CDR1 is SEHNR, CDR2 FQNEAQ (reference sequence). The V end lost 2 bases, the J end lost 11 bases, and 10 bases lay between the germline ends. This CDR3 spans 12 amino acids. The CDR3 reads CASSLNLAVQYF. For the CDR3, the DNA is TGTGCCAGCAGCTTAAATCTCGCGGTTCAGTACTTC.

This rearrangement joins TRBV28 to TRBJ2-5, with TRBD1 matching 8 bases. The V gene end was trimmed by 4 bases and the J gene end by 3 bases; junction bases not matched to a gene: 4. CDR3 size: 14 residues. Per germline, CDR1 MDHEN and CDR2 SYDVKM. This CDR3 is CASSSDRGKETQYF. As DNA, the CDR3 is TGTGCCAGCAGTTCTGACAGGGGAAAAGAGACCCAGTACTTC.

The chain is built from TRBV28 and TRBJ2-6, with D hard to call. The CDR3 covers 16 residues. V lost 5 bases, J lost 0 bases, and 11 bases lay in between. CDR1 and CDR2 (germline): MDHEN, SYDVKM. CDR3 loop: CASSHGVSSGANVLTF. As DNA, the CDR3 is TGTGCCAGCAGTCACGGAGTGAGCTCTGGGGCCAACGTCCTGACTTTC. Using reference TRBV28 and TRBJ2-6 for the parts outside the CDR3, the full variable domain is DVKVTQSSRYLVKRTGEKVFLECVQDMDHENMFWYRQDPGLGLRLIYFSYDVKMKEKGDIPEGYSVSREKKERFSLILESASTNQTSMYLCASSHGVSSGANVLTFGAGSRLTVL.

This chain's CDR3 is CASSRTSGGVETQYF. As DNA, the CDR3 is TGCGCCAGCAGCAGGACTAGCGGGGGGGTCGAGACCCAGTACTTC. The genes are TRBV5-1 and TRBJ2-5; 15 bases map to TRBD2. The junction had 3 bases not matched to a gene; V was cut back by 4 bases and J by 5 bases. Germline CDR1 and CDR2: SGHRS and YFSETQ. The CDR3 loop spans 15 amino acids.

This chain uses TRBV12-3 or TRBV12-4 with TRBJ2-3, with a tentative D call TRBD1 (6 bases). CDR3 size: 12 residues. V was pared by 6 bases and J by 8 bases, with 12 bases between. The CDR3 DNA reads TGTGCCAGCAGAGGGGGTGAGGCTACGCAGTATTTT. This gives the protein CASRGGEATQYF.

The rearrangement links TRBV20-1 to TRBJ2-5; 11 nucleotides align to TRBD1. The J call may be faulty, since TRBJ2-7 better matches the DNA end. The CDR3 spans 15 residues. Per germline, CDR1 DFQATT and CDR2 SNEGSKA (reference sequence). Here the CDR3 reads CSCYRGTGGSYEQYF. The DNA for the CDR3 is TGCAGTTGTTACCGTGGGACAGGGGGTTCCTACGAGCAGTACTTC.

The CDR3 loop is CASNDPGTDEQYF. The CDR3 region has the DNA TGTGCCAGCAACGATCCCGGGACAGACGAGCAGTACTTC. The J gene is TRBJ2-7, the V gene TRBV6-6; 7 bases fit TRBD1. Germline V gene data show CDR1 as MNHNY and CDR2 as SVGAGI (reference sequence). The CDR3 extends over 13 amino acids. V was clipped by 7 bases and J by 5 bases; unmatched bases: 8.

The chain joins TRBV10-3 to TRBJ2-5; D possibly uses TRBD1 or TRBD2 (5 bases each). Germline CDR1 and CDR2: ENHRY and SYGVKD. V was clipped by 10 bases and J by 5 bases, with 26 bases between them. The CDR3 runs to 16 residues. The CDR3 nucleotides read TGTGCCACCGAAAATGGCCTGTTGGGACCAGGGGAGACCCAGTACTTC. Protein product: CATENGLLGPGETQYF.

This clonotype was picked up a small number of times. The chain has TRBV29-1 and TRBJ1-1; the match to TRBD1 covers 7 bases. This CDR3 spans 11 amino acids. V trimming: 2 bases; J trimming: 11 bases; junction bases outside the gene matches: 5. Germline CDR1 reads SQVTM; CDR2 reads ANQGSEA. The CDR3 region is CSVEKGGEAFF. In DNA form, the CDR3 reads TGCAGCGTTGAAAAAGGGGGCGAGGCTTTCTTT.

The chain uses TRBV27 and TRBJ2-7; maybe TRBD2 (5 bases). V was cut by 4 bases and J by 2 bases, with 18 bases left in between. Germline V CDR1 and CDR2: MNHEY, SMNVEV (reference sequence). The CDR3 is made up of 16 amino acids. In nucleotides, the CDR3 is TGTGCCAGCAGTTCGCCGGACCGGGATTTTACCTACGAGCAGTACTTC. This codes for CASSSPDRDFTYEQYF.

This chain connects TRBV6-5 to TRBJ2-5, with 9 bases fitting TRBD1. The end of the DNA is better explained by TRBJ2-1, so the J call may be wrong. This CDR3 has 15 amino acids. Per the germline V gene, CDR1 is MNHEY and CDR2 is SVGAGI. CDR3 in amino acids: CASRIRDRGIDEQFF. The CDR3 nucleotides are TGTGCCAGCAGAATCCGAGACAGGGGGATCGATGAGCAGTTCTTC.

The chain employs TRBV4-1 and TRBJ1-5; D ambiguous. The CDR3 contains 17 residues. The V end was cut by 0 bases, the J end by 2 bases, with 14 bases between. CDR1 is MGHRA and CDR2 is YSYEKL in the germline V gene. DNA of the CDR3: TGCGCCAGCAGCCAAGAAGGGATCTCATTTGGCAATCAGCCCCAGCATTTT. Its translation is CASSQEGISFGNQPQHF.

In its sample, this clonotype was seen a few times. This chain links TRBV29-1 with TRBJ1-2; D is perhaps TRBD1 (6 bases). The germline gives CDR1 SQVTM, CDR2 ANQGSEA. The length of the CDR3 is 13 residues. Trimming removed 7 bases from V and 6 bases from J, with 18 bases in between. In DNA, the CDR3 is TGCAGCGGGGGGCTGGGGCAAACGAATGGCTACACCTTC. Its translation is CSGGLGQTNGYTF.

This chain uses TRBV5-8 with TRBJ1-5, with a weak D call TRBD1 (6 bases). Germline CDR1 and CDR2: SGHTS and YDEGEE. Deletions cut 3 bases from V and 7 bases from J, with 17 bases between. CDR3 length equals 15 residues. CDR3 coding DNA: TGTGCCAGCAGCTCCCTTACAGGGCTCCAGCAGCCCCAGCATTTT. Translated, it gives CASSSLTGLQQPQHF.

V and J are TRBV7-2 and TRBJ2-5, with D possibly TRBD1 on 6 matching bases. The DNA end is a closer match to TRBJ2-7, so the J assignment may be wrong. The CDR3 length is 17 residues. The germline CDR1 and CDR2 sequences are SGHTA and FQGNSA. The CDR3 reads CASTPFPGSQGSYEQYF. The CDR3 DNA follows: TGTGCCAGCACCCCATTCCCAGGGAGTCAGGGGAGCTACGAGCAGTACTTC.

The chain links TRBV24-1 to TRBJ1-5; D perhaps matches TRBD1 (5 bases). From germline, CDR1 is KGHDR and CDR2 SFDVKD. Between the trimmed V and J ends, which lost 8 bases and 2 bases, there was a span of 9 bases. The CDR3 has 13 residues. The CDR3 DNA is TGTGCCACCATTGGGACGGGCAATCAGCCCCAGCATTTT. Amino acid sequence: CATIGTGNQPQHF.

This rearrangement joins TRBV4-3 to TRBJ2-5, with D possibly called TRBD1 or TRBD2 (5 bases each). Trimming left V 4 bases short and J 2 bases short, with 14 bases between. The CDR3 covers 15 residues. Germline CDR1 is LGHNA and CDR2 is YSLEER. This CDR3 is CASSPTRDVQETQYF. The CDR3 bases are TGCGCCAGCAGCCCCACCCGGGACGTGCAAGAGACCCAGTACTTC.

This clonotype has just a few counts. The CDR3 nucleotides read TGTGCCAGCAGCAGCCCACAGGGCTTCTCTGGGGCCAACGTCCTGACTTTC. This encodes CASSSPQGFSGANVLTF. This chain links TRBV6-7 with TRBJ2-6; a weak D match, TRBD1 (6 bases). TRBV6-7 is designated an ORF whose function remains uncertain. V was shortened by 6 bases and J by 0 bases, with 15 bases between the two germline ends. This CDR3 spans 17 amino acids.

The chain employs TRBV28 and TRBJ1-4, with unresolved D. Trimming stripped 3 bases from V and 8 bases from J, with 10 bases between. In germline, CDR1 is MDHEN, CDR2 SYDVKM. The CDR3 totals 13 residues. The CDR3 is CASSFARWEKLFF. CDR3 in DNA: TGTGCCAGCAGTTTCGCGCGATGGGAAAAACTGTTTTTT.